A selection of T cell receptor beta chains follows, all from one sample in a study of cytomegalovirus exposure and HLA in healthy donors. TCRdb keeps only in-frame clones here, not all; method: immunoSEQ multiplex PCR. In the table there are 170,000 or so clones, about four fifths of which are singletons. Sequencing input: PBMCs. These receptors all stem from a girl aged 10-17 years in good health and CMV-seropositive. The CDR3 runs from the conserved cysteine through the conserved F or W. Each record gives: J gene, D gene, V gene, clone size, CDR3 protein, CDR3 DNA. A D gene is named only where the DNA matches it firmly. A row's size may be missing; if present it is once, few, many or a size class.

j_gene: TRBJ1-1; d_gene: .; v_gene: TRBV6-6; abundance: .; CDR3aa: CASSTAVLGTEAFF; CDR3nt: TGTGCCAGCAGTACGGCGGTTTTGGGCACTGAAGCTTTCTTT
j_gene: TRBJ2-3; d_gene: .; v_gene: TRBV4-1; abundance: .; CDR3aa: CASSRLTTDTQYF; CDR3nt: TGCGCCAGCAGCCGCCTAACCACAGATACGCAGTATTTT
j_gene: TRBJ2-3; d_gene: TRBD2; v_gene: TRBV9; abundance: once; CDR3aa: CASSGSGGSADTQYF; CDR3nt: TGTGCCAGCAGCGGTAGCGGGGGATCGGCAGATACGCAGTATTTT
j_gene: TRBJ1-2; d_gene: .; v_gene: TRBV5-1; abundance: .; CDR3aa: CASSLEAGTTGYTF; CDR3nt: TGCGCCAGCAGCTTGGAGGCCGGGACAACCGGCTACACCTTC
j_gene: TRBJ1-2; d_gene: .; v_gene: TRBV5-5; abundance: .; CDR3aa: CASSEALQGPDGYTF; CDR3nt: TGTGCCAGCAGCGAGGCACTACAGGGCCCGGATGGCTACACCTTC
j_gene: TRBJ2-3; d_gene: TRBD2; v_gene: TRBV6-4; abundance: .; CDR3aa: CASSPGTSGNTQYF; CDR3nt: TGTGCCAGCAGCCCCGGGACTAGCGGCAATACGCAGTATTTT
j_gene: TRBJ2-6; d_gene: .; v_gene: TRBV12-5; abundance: .; CDR3aa: CASGLVASTLSGANVLTF; CDR3nt: TGTGCTAGTGGTTTGGTGGCCTCAACCCTCTCTGGGGCCAACGTCCTGACTTTC
j_gene: TRBJ2-7; d_gene: TRBD1; v_gene: TRBV7-6; abundance: .; CDR3aa: CASSQWGQDEQYF; CDR3nt: TGTGCCAGCAGCCAGTGGGGACAGGATGAGCAGTACTTC
j_gene: TRBJ2-3; d_gene: .; v_gene: TRBV9; abundance: .; CDR3aa: CASSVGQGRTDTQYF; CDR3nt: TGTGCCAGCAGCGTAGGTCAGGGTAGGACAGATACGCAGTATTTT
j_gene: TRBJ1-2; d_gene: .; v_gene: TRBV15; abundance: .; CDR3aa: CATSSLGGLWGYTF; CDR3nt: TGTGCCACCAGCTCCCTCGGGGGACTTTGGGGCTACACCTTC
j_gene: TRBJ2-7; d_gene: TRBD2; v_gene: TRBV19; abundance: .; CDR3aa: CASLGGGYEQYF; CDR3nt: TGTGCCAGTTTAGGCGGGGGCTACGAGCAGTACTTC
j_gene: TRBJ1-1; d_gene: .; v_gene: TRBV6-6; abundance: .; CDR3aa: CASRPTVPEAFF; CDR3nt: TGTGCCAGCAGACCGACAGTGCCTGAAGCTTTCTTT
j_gene: TRBJ1-1; d_gene: .; v_gene: TRBV7-9; abundance: .; CDR3aa: CASSLARALGTEAFF; CDR3nt: TGCGCCAGCAGCTTAGCCAGGGCACTTGGCACTGAAGCTTTCTTT
j_gene: TRBJ1-2; d_gene: TRBD1; v_gene: TRBV9; abundance: .; CDR3aa: CASSGLSGGPNYGYTF; CDR3nt: TGTGCCAGCAGCGGATTGTCAGGGGGACCTAACTATGGCTACACCTTC
j_gene: TRBJ2-3; d_gene: .; v_gene: TRBV28; abundance: .; CDR3aa: CASSPRGGPKDTQYF; CDR3nt: TGTGCCAGCAGCCCGAGAGGGGGTCCAAAAGATACGCAGTATTTT
j_gene: TRBJ1-1; d_gene: .; v_gene: TRBV5-6; abundance: .; CDR3aa: CASSLGTGNTEAFF; CDR3nt: TGTGCCAGCAGCTTGGGTACAGGGAACACTGAAGCTTTCTTT
j_gene: TRBJ2-1; d_gene: TRBD2; v_gene: TRBV7-8; abundance: .; CDR3aa: CASTKRGGRNEQFF; CDR3nt: TGTGCCAGCACTAAGCGGGGGGGAAGGAATGAGCAGTTCTTC
j_gene: TRBJ2-7; d_gene: TRBD2; v_gene: TRBV15; abundance: few; CDR3aa: CATSRDRLAGGQDF; CDR3nt: TGTGCCACCAGCAGAGATCGACTAGCGGGGGGCCAGGACTTC